This T cell receptor beta chain emerged from a study of T-cell reconstitution after alpha-beta-depleted transplantation in children. Findings of the study overall: TCRbeta diversity was high at day 60 in some patients (a result of surviving recipient T cells and thymic progenitors).

A TCRbeta library incorporating unique molecular identifiers was prepared. Each CDR3 protein gets one entry after TCRdb re-called the PCR reads with MiXCR. This sample yields about 980,000 distinct CDR3 sequences, of which about 29% are seen a single time; about 28% belongs to the top ten. The germline gives CDR1 DFQATT, CDR2 SNEGSKA (reference sequence). The J segment lost 4 bases and the V segment lost 5 bases, leaving 11 bases of the junction unmatched. The CDR3 is made up of 16 amino acids. A word on this clonotype: Its antigen is not identified.

The clonotype originates from a boy younger than two who had a stem cell transplant for SCID, so the T cells may come from the graft donor. The sample in question was PBMCs, mostly from graft donor cells, obtained 360 days after TCRalphabeta/CD19-depleted stem cell transplant. The V call is TRBV20-1, the J call TRBJ2-3, with 11 bases matching TRBD1. CDR3 protein: CSASVVRTGGADTQYF. The DNA of the CDR3 is TGCAGTGCTTCGGTGGTGAGGACAGGGGGCGCAGATACGCAGTATTTT.